One and the same sample provided the 14 T cell receptor beta chains below, sequenced in a study of blood T cells in healthy people across ages (dated by TCRdb to about 2015). The method behind the library was 5' RACE. The reads were generated on an Illumina HiSeq 2500. A second PCR of about 7 to 12 cycles was run with a J-beta primer mix and a sample-barcoded 5' primer. Starting from the raw public reads, TCRdb applied fastp trimming at Q25, assembled clones with MiXCR and retained in-frame beta chains. Identical CDR3 proteins give one entry, which carries the most common genes and DNA. The sample includes over a million distinct CDR3 sequences, with around 45% observed a single time. The ten largest account for 15% to 20% of the sample. What was sequenced was blood. The source of these receptors is a woman in her sixties in good health.

There are a few counts of this clonotype. J is TRBJ2-1 and V is TRBV11-1, with TRBD2 matching 9 bases. The germline V gene encodes CDR1 SGHAT and CDR2 FQDESV (reference sequence). The CDR3 runs to 16 residues. V was clipped by 5 bases and J by 4 bases; unmatched bases: 9. The CDR3 reads CASSLRLAVGYNEQFF. DNA of the CDR3: TGTGCCAGCAGCCTTAGACTAGCGGTGGGTTACAATGAGCAGTTCTTC.

V and J are TRBV10-3 and TRBJ2-1; D gene ambiguous. The germline V and J ends were trimmed by 2 bases and 13 bases, with 15 bases remaining between them. CDR1 is ENHRY and CDR2 is SYGVKD in the germline V gene. This CDR3 region has 13 residues. In DNA, the CDR3 is TGTGCCATCAGTGAGAGGCGCGAAGAGACCCAGTTCTTC. Encoded protein: CAISERREETQFF.

This clonotype turned up a few times. The chain links TRBV28 to TRBJ2-7; D tentatively fits TRBD1 or TRBD2 (5 bases each). Trimming took 5 bases from V and 2 from J, leaving 16 bases between them. CDR3 size: 15 residues. CDR1 and CDR2 (germline): MDHEN, SYDVKM. The CDR3 spells CASSPSGTETYEQYF. The CDR3 DNA sequence: TGTGCCAGCAGTCCCTCCGGGACGGAAACCTACGAGCAGTACTTC.

This clonotype has only a few counts. V gene TRBV29-1 combines with J gene TRBJ2-1; 10 bases match TRBD1. V shed 6 bases and J 5 bases; nucleotides not matched to a gene: 4. The CDR3 runs 13 residues. Germline CDR1 is SQVTM and CDR2 is ANQGSEA. For the CDR3, the DNA is TGCAGCGTGGGGGGACAGGGGAACAATGAGCAGTTCTTC. Translated, it gives CSVGGQGNNEQFF.

The gene calls are TRBV6-1 and TRBJ2-4, with D perhaps being TRBD1 or TRBD2 (5 bases each). CDR1 and CDR2 from the germline V gene are MNHNS and SASEGT. CDR3 length equals 15 residues. The V end lost 3 bases, the J end lost 4 bases, and 13 bases lay between the germline ends. DNA for the CDR3: TGTGCCAGCAGTGAGGGGGACCGAGCAAAAAACATTCAGTACTTC. Protein sequence: CASSEGDRAKNIQYF.

This clonotype appeared a few times. The rearrangement joins TRBV12-3 or TRBV12-4 to TRBJ1-2; D gene unclear. The CDR3 covers 12 residues. Trimming removed 5 bases at V and 4 bases at J, with 8 bases between. CDR3 bases: TGTGCCAGCAGTAATGGGGTCTATGGCTACACCTTC. This translates into CASSNGVYGYTF.

This clonotype was recorded at least ten times. The chain combines TRBV13 with TRBJ2-5; TRBD2 might be the D (6 bases). Trimming left V 3 bases short and J 1 base short, with 9 bases between. The CDR3 sequence is 14 residues long. From germline, CDR1 is PRHDT and CDR2 FYEKMQ (reference sequence). The DNA for the CDR3 is TGTGCCAGCAGCTTTTGGAGGGGCCAAGAGACCCAGTACTTC. It specifies CASSFWRGQETQYF.

The genes are TRBV6-1 and TRBJ2-6; TRBD1 is a possible D gene (6 bases). The ends were cut back, 6 bases at V and 4 bases at J, with 22 bases in the middle. This CDR3 is 18 amino acids long. Germline V gene lookup returns CDR1 MNHNS and CDR2 SASEGT. The CDR3 reads CASSRLFTGRGGANVLTF. The DNA for the CDR3 is TGTGCCAGCAGCCGACTATTTACAGGGCGAGGAGGGGCCAACGTCCTGACTTTC.

This sequence joins TRBV18 and TRBJ2-4; 12 positions agree with TRBD1. Germline V gene data show CDR1 as KGHSH and CDR2 as LQKENI. The trim removed 3 bases at V and 13 bases at J, leaving 7 bases unmatched. The CDR3 runs to 14 residues. The CDR3 sequence is CASSPGQGAPEQYF. The CDR3 nucleotides read TGTGCCAGCTCACCGGGACAGGGGGCGCCTGAGCAGTACTTC.

The V call is TRBV15, the J call TRBJ2-5, with D perhaps matching TRBD1 (6 bases). The DNA end favors TRBJ2-7, so the J call may be wrong. This CDR3 is built from 15 residues. The germline V gene encodes CDR1 LNHNV and CDR2 YYDKDF (reference sequence). The CDR3 spells CATSGRGPSSSEQYF. CDR3 nucleotides: TGTGCCACCAGCGGCAGGGGCCCTTCCTCGAGCGAGCAGTACTTC.

V is TRBV5-1 and J is TRBJ2-3; 8 bases agree with TRBD1. The CDR3 contains 14 residues. Germline V gene lookup returns CDR1 SGHRS and CDR2 YFSETQ. The ends lost 4 bases at V and 5 bases at J; junction bases unmatched: 6. CDR3 DNA: TGCGCCAGCAGCCCCGGACAGGGATTAGATACGCAGTATTTT. This codes for CASSPGQGLDTQYF.

This clonotype was picked up a small number of times. The chain recombines TRBV5-6 with TRBJ2-3; unclear D gene. Germline V gene data show CDR1 as SGHDT and CDR2 as YYEEEE. Trimming removed 4 bases from V and 2 bases from J, with 11 bases in between. This CDR3 has 14 amino acids. CDR3 coding DNA: TGTGCCAGCAGCCCAGCCCCGCACACAGATACGCAGTATTTT. Its protein product is CASSPAPHTDTQYF.

This clonotype was counted between two and nine times. The chain joins TRBV6-5 to TRBJ2-5; 7 bases line up with TRBD1. The J segment lost 5 bases and the V segment lost 2 bases, leaving 5 bases of the junction unmatched. This CDR3 has 14 residues. Germline CDR1 MNHEY, CDR2 SVGAGI. This CDR3 reads CASSYARGSETQYF. The CDR3 DNA follows: TGTGCCAGCAGTTACGCCAGGGGGTCGGAGACCCAGTACTTC.

This clonotype was seen more than once but under ten times. This chain uses TRBV30 with TRBJ2-5; D is ambiguous. CDR1 GTSNPN and CDR2 SVGIG come from the germline V gene (reference sequence). The length of the CDR3 is 11 residues. V was shortened by 0 bases and J by 13 bases, with 12 bases between the two germline ends. The CDR3 sequence: CAWSVLDRLYF. The CDR3 nucleotides are TGTGCCTGGAGTGTACTTGACCGTCTGTACTTC. Drawing the rest from reference TRBV30 and TRBJ2-5, the complete variable domain is SQTIHQWPATLVQPVGSPLSLECTVEGTSNPNLYWYRQAAGRGLQLLFYSVGIGQISSEVPQNLSASRPQDRQFILSSKKLLLSDSGFYLCAWSVLDRLYFGPGTRLLVL.